This is a list of T cell receptor beta chains from one sample in a study of blood T cell repertoires in COVID-19. Only in-frame clones appear in the TCRdb table, and some are missing; sequencing was by immunoSEQ multiplex PCR. This table holds 250,000 or so clones, about 91% found once. The sample consisted of PBMCs or T cells enriched from blood (not recorded which). These receptors all stem from a woman between 40 and 55 years old with acute COVID-19. The conserved cysteine and the conserved F or W are not part of the CDR3 here. Each record gives: J gene, V gene, D gene, CDR3 protein. A D gene is named only where the DNA matches it firmly.

TRBJ1-2 | TRBV27 | NA | ASSSQNMERGT
TRBJ2-1 | TRBV5-1 | NA | ASSLDSARGWDEQF
TRBJ1-4 | TRBV6-6 | NA | ASSKQGLREKLF
TRBJ2-3 | TRBV4-2 | TRBD2 | ASSQGTSLDTQY
TRBJ2-2 | TRBV9 | TRBD1 | ASSVRGNRGNTGELF
TRBJ1-2 | TRBV4-1 | TRBD1 | ASRPPDRGRYVGYT
TRBJ1-1 | TRBV20-1 | TRBD1 | SARGDTEAF
TRBJ1-2 | TRBV11-3 | TRBD1 | ASSLKGAQGYT
TRBJ1-1 | TRBV5-6 | NA | ASRMGGGNTEAF
TRBJ2-1 | TRBV6-5 | NA | ASSYPTFGVYNEQF
TRBJ1-5 | TRBV27 | TRBD1 | ASSSSWTGLNNQPQH
TRBJ2-3 | TRBV5-4 | TRBD1 | ASSLGGTVADTQY
TRBJ1-5 | TRBV5-1 | TRBD1 | ASRLGQNNQPQH
TRBJ1-5 | TRBV7-9 | NA | ASSSSGGNQPQH
TRBJ1-1 | TRBV7-7 | NA | ASSPAGQYTEAF
TRBJ1-5 | TRBV15 | NA | ATSRDRGSNQPQH
TRBJ1-4 | TRBV19 | NA | ASSIQGGFSEKLF
TRBJ2-3 | TRBV5-4 | NA | ASTRGASTDTQY
TRBJ2-7 | TRBV19 | TRBD1 | ASSTLGQGGYEQY
TRBJ1-5 | TRBV4-1 | TRBD1 | ASSPLDRGPDQPQH
TRBJ1-3 | TRBV6-5 | NA | ASSPRRASGNTIY
TRBJ1-2 | TRBV6-5 | NA | ASRALGGNYGYT
TRBJ1-1 | TRBV24-1 | NA | ATSALPREMNTEAF
TRBJ2-5 | TRBV30 | NA | AWSVPNGETQY
TRBJ2-5 | TRBV30 | NA | AWSGELGETQY
TRBJ2-6 | TRBV6-1 | NA | ASSVNTGSGANVLT
TRBJ1-2 | TRBV3-1/TRBV3-2 | TRBD1 | ASSPTGGAGYGYT
TRBJ1-2 | TRBV7-2 | NA | ASSPIGSGVGYT
TRBJ2-2 | TRBV6-2/TRBV6-3 | NA | ASSYPYTGELF
TRBJ1-5 | TRBV5-1 | NA | ASSLSGGNQPQH
TRBJ2-3 | TRBV2 | NA | ASNRGSTDTQY
TRBJ2-7 | TRBV5-1 | TRBD1 | ASSSQGLPYEQY
TRBJ1-4 | TRBV5-5 | TRBD1 | ASSADRVGFEKLF
TRBJ2-5 | TRBV6-2/TRBV6-3 | NA | ASSSLEGLRETQY
TRBJ1-1 | TRBV27 | TRBD1 | ASRPRDSGGTEAF
TRBJ1-2 | TRBV10-1 | NA | ASSDGQRGYT
TRBJ1-2 | TRBV4-3 | TRBD1 | ASSHDGTGEYGYT
TRBJ2-5 | TRBV7-9 | TRBD1 | ASSSGQGMGETQY
TRBJ2-3 | TRBV5-1 | TRBD2 | ASSLERGANTDTQY
TRBJ2-6 | TRBV9 | NA | ASSTYGAGANVLT
TRBJ2-1 | TRBV29-1 | TRBD1 | SAGQGLSEQF
TRBJ1-2 | TRBV12-3/TRBV12-4 | NA | ASSLDRAGYT
TRBJ2-3 | TRBV9 | NA | ASSGDSASTDTQY
TRBJ2-1 | TRBV3-1/TRBV3-2 | TRBD2 | ASSPRTAGGFNEQF
TRBJ1-5 | TRBV19 | NA | ASSRPAGSGNQPQH
TRBJ1-2 | TRBV20-1 | TRBD1 | SASQAGGAGGYT
TRBJ1-2 | TRBV24-1 | NA | ATSESSGDYT
TRBJ2-6 | TRBV29-1 | TRBD1 | SVRGTGASGANVLT
TRBJ1-5 | TRBV3-1/TRBV3-2 | TRBD1 | ASSQTWTGSNQPQH
TRBJ2-2 | TRBV9 | TRBD1 | ASSPWGTGGTGELF
TRBJ2-1 | TRBV4-1 | TRBD1 | ASSRGQGFRDEQF
TRBJ2-6 | TRBV2 | TRBD1 | ASVKDRVSGANVLT